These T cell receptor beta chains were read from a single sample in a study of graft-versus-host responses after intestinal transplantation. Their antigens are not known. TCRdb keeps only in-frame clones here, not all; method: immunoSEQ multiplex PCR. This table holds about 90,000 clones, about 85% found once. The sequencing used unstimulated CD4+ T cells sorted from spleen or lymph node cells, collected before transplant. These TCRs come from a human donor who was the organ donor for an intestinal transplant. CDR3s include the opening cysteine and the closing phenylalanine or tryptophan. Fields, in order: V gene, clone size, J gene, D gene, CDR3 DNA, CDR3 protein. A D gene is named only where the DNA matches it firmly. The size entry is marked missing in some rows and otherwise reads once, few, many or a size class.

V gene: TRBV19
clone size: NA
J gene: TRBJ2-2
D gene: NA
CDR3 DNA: TGTGCCAGTAGTATAGGTACCCTAAACACCGGGGAGCTGTTTTTT
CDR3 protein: CASSIGTLNTGELFF

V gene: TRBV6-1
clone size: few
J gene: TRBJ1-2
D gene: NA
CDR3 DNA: TGTGCCAGCACACAGCCTAACTATGGCTACACCTTC
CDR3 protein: CASTQPNYGYTF

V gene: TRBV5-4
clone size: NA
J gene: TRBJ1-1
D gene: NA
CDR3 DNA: TGTGCCAGCAGCCCTGAACTCGGACTGATGAACACTGAAGCTTTCTTT
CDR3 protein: CASSPELGLMNTEAFF

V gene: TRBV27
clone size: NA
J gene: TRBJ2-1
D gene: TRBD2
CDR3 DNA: TGTGCCAGCAGTTTAGTGGCGGGAGGGAATGAGCAGTTCTTC
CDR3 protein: CASSLVAGGNEQFF

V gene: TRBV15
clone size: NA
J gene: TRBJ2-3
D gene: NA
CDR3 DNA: TGTGCCACCAGCAGAGCTAGCGGCACAGATACGCAGTATTTT
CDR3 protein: CATSRASGTDTQYF

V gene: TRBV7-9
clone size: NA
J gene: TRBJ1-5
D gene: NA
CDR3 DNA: TGTGCCAGCAGGGGACACCTTAGAGGGAATAGCAATCAGCCCCAGCATTTT
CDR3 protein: CASRGHLRGNSNQPQHF

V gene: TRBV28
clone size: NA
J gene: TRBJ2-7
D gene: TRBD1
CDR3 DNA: TGTGCCAGCAGTCCACCGGGACAGGGAAAGGAGCAGTACTTC
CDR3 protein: CASSPPGQGKEQYF

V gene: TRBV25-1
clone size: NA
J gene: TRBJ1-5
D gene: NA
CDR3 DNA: TGTGCCAGCGGTCTATCGGAGAGGCAGCCCCAGCATTTT
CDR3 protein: CASGLSERQPQHF

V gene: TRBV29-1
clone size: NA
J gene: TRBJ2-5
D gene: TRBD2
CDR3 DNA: TGCAGCGTTGACGGCGGGGGGGCCGAGGAGACCCAGTACTTC
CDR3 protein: CSVDGGGAEETQYF

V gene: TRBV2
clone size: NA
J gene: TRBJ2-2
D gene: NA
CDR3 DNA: TGTGCCAGCAGTGGATCGGTGGGGGCGTGGGGGGAGCTGTTTTTT
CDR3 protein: CASSGSVGAWGELFF

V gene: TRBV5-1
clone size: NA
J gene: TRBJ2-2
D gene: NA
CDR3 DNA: TGCGCCAGCAGCTTGGTCGCCGGCAGGGCCGGGGAGCTGTTTTTT
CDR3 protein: CASSLVAGRAGELFF

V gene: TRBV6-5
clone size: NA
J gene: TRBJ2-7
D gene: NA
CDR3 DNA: TGTGCCAGCAGTTCACCGGGAGCGGTCGAGCAGTACTTC
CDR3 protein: CASSSPGAVEQYF

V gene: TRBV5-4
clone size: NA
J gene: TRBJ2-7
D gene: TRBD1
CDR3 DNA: TGTGCCAGCAGCTCGACAGGGTTATACGAGCAGTACTTC
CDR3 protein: CASSSTGLYEQYF

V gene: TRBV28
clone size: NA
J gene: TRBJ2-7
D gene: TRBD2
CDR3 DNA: TGTGCCAGCAGTAAGGCTACTAGCGGGGTGATATACGAGCGGTACTTC
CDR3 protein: CASSKATSGVIYERYF

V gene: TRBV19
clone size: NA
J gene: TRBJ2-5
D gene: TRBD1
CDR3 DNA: TGTGCCAGCAGGGACAGGGGATCCGAGTGGACCCAGTACTTC
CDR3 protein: CASRDRGSEWTQYF

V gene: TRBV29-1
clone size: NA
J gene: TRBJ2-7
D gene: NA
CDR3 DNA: TGCAGCTGCAAGGGGAAATACTACGAGCAGTACTTC
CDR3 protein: CSCKGKYYEQYF

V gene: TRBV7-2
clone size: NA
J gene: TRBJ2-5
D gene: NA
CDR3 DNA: TGTGCCAGCAGCTTAGCGGGGGCCCAAAGGGGGACCCAGTACTTC
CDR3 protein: CASSLAGAQRGTQYF

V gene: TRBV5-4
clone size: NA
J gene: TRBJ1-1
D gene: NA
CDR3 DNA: TGTGCCAGCAGCACCCTTGGCGGGGTCCACGCAAGGAACACTGAAGCTTTCTTT
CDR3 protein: CASSTLGGVHARNTEAFF

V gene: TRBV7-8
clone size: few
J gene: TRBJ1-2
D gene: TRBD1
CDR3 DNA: TGTGCCAGCAGCTTACGAGGGGGCCCAGGAGTAGGTGGCTACACCTTC
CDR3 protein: CASSLRGGPGVGGYTF

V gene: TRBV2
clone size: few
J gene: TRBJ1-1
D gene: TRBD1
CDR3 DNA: TGTGCCAGCTTCAAGACAGGGACTGAAGCTTTCTTT
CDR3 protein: CASFKTGTEAFF

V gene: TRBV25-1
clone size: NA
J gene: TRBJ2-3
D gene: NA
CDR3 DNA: TGTGCCAGCAGTGAATACGGAGATACGCAGTATTTT
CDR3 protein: CASSEYGDTQYF

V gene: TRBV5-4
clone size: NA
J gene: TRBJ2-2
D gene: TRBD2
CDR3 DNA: TGTGCCAGCAGGGCTGGACTAGCCACGTCCGGGGAGCTGTTTTTT
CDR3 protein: CASRAGLATSGELFF

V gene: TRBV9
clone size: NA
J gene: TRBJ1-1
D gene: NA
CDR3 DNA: TGTGCCAGCAGCCTAGGGGATCGGGGGAACACTGAAGCTTTCTTT
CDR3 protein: CASSLGDRGNTEAFF

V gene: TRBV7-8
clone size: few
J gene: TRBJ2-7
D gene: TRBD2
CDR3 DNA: TGTGCCAGCAGCTTCCTGGTTACTAGCGGGAAGAGCTCCTACGAGCAGTACTTC
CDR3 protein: CASSFLVTSGKSSYEQYF

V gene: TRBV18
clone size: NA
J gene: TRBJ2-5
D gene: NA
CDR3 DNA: TGTGCCAGCGAACGACTGAGGGAAGGGACCCAGTACTTC
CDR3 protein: CASERLREGTQYF

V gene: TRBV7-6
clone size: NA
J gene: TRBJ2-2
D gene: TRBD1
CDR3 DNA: TGTGCCAGCAGCCAACGACAGGGGGGGCCCGGGGAGCTGTTTTTT
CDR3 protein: CASSQRQGGPGELFF

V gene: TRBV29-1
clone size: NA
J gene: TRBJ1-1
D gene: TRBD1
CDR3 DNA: TGCAGCGTTGTTATCAGGGGGCGAAGCGCTGAAGCTTTCTTT
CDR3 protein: CSVVIRGRSAEAFF

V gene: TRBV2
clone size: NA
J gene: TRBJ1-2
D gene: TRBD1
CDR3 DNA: TGTGCCAGCAGTGAGGGGGTCAGGGGGCTGCTGGGCTACACCTTC
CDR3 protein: CASSEGVRGLLGYTF

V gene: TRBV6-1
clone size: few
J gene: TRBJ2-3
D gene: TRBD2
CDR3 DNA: TGTGCCAGCAGTGAAGGTGGTCGCATCGGGGGGGCCACAGATACGCAGTATTTT
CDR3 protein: CASSEGGRIGGATDTQYF

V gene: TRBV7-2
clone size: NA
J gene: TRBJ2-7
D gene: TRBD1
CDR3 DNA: TGTGCCAGCAGCCATTACGGGACAGGCTCATACGAGCAGTACTTC
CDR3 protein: CASSHYGTGSYEQYF

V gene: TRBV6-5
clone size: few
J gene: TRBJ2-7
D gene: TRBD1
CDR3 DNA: TGTGCCAGCAGTTACTCCGGGACAGGGGTAGTTCGGCAGTACTTC
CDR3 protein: CASSYSGTGVVRQYF

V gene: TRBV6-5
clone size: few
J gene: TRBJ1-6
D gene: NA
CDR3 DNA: TGTGCCAGCAGTTATTCCCCCAGGAACGGCTCACCCCTCCACTTT
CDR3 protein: CASSYSPRNGSPLHF

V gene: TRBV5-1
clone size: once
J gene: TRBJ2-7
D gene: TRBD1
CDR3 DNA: TGCGCCAGCAGTCCCGACAGGGGGTACGAGCAGTACTTC
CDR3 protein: CASSPDRGYEQYF

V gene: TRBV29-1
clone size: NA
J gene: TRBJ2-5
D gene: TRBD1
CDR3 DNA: TGCAGCGCCACGACAGGGGGCCAAGAGACCCAGTACTTC
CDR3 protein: CSATTGGQETQYF

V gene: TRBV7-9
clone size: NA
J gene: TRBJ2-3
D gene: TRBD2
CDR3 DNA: TGTGCCAGCAGCTTAGCGGGAGGGATCACAGATACGCAGTATTTT
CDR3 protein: CASSLAGGITDTQYF

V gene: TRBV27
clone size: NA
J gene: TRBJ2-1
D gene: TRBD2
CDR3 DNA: TGTGCCAGCAGTTTAATATCTAGCGGCTCCTACAATGAGCAGTTCTTC
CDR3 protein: CASSLISSGSYNEQFF

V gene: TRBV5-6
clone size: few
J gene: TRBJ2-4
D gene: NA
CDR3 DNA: TGTGCCAGCAGCTTTCAGGGAAACATTCAGTACTTC
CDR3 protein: CASSFQGNIQYF

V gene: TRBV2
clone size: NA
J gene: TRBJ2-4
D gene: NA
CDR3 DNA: TGTGCCGCAGGGGGGCTGGCCAAAAACATTCAGTACTTC
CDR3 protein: CAAGGLAKNIQYF

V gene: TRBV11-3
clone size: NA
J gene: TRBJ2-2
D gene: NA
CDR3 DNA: TGTGCCAGCAGCCAGGGCCAGGGGAGTATTTACACCGGGGAGCTGTTTTTT
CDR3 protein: CASSQGQGSIYTGELFF

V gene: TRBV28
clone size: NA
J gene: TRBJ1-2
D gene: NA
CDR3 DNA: TGTGCCAGCAGTTCCCTTTATGGCTACACCTTC
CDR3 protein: CASSSLYGYTF

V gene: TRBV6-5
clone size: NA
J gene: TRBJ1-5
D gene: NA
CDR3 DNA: TGTGCCAGCAGTGTAGGACAACACCAGCCCCAGCATTTT
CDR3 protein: CASSVGQHQPQHF

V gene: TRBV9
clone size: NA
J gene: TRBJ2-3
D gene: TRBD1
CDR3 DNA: TGTGCCAGCAGCGTATCCGGGACAGGGAACCCAGATACGCAGTATTTT
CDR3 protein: CASSVSGTGNPDTQYF

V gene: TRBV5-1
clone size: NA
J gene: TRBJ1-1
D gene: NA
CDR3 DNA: TGCGCCAGCAGCTCGCAGGGTTTGAACACTGAAGCTTTCTTT
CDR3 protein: CASSSQGLNTEAFF

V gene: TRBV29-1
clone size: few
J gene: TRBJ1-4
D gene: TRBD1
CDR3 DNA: TGCAGCGTTGAAGATCCGGCAGGGGGCGAAAAACTGTTTTTT
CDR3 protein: CSVEDPAGGEKLFF

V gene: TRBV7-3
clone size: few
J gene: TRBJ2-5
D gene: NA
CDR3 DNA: TGTGCCAGCAGCTTAAACGGCGGAGAGACCCAGTACTTC
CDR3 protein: CASSLNGGETQYF

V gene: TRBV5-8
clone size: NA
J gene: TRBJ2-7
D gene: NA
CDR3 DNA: TGTGCCAGCAGTTTGTTCAGGGGCTTTAGATCCTACGAGCAGTACTTC
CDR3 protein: CASSLFRGFRSYEQYF

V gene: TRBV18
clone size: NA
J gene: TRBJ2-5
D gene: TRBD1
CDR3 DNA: TGTGCCAGCTCCCCCGGGACAGGGCTACAAGAGACCCAGTACTTC
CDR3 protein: CASSPGTGLQETQYF

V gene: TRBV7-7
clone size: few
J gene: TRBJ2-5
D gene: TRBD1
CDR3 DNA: TGTGCTAGCAGCGCCGGGACAGGGCAAGAGACCCAGTACTTC
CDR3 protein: CASSAGTGQETQYF

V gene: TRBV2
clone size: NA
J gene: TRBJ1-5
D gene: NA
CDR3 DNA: TGTGCCAGCAGCGACAGGACCAATAGCAATCAGCCCCAGCATTTT
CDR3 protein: CASSDRTNSNQPQHF

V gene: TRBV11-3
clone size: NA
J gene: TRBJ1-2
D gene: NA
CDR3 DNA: TGTGCCAGCAGCGGAATACAGGGTTATGGCTACACCTTC
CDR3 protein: CASSGIQGYGYTF